One and the same sample provided the 13 T cell receptor beta chains below, sequenced in a study of shared clonotypes between healthy human individuals. Some clones are missing from TCRdb's copy, which holds only in-frame ones; the method was immunoSEQ multiplex PCR. The sample includes about 1.9 million clones, roughly 93% of them seen just once. Naive CD8 populations comprised CD45RO-negative cells positively selected for CCR7, excluding terminally differentiated effector memory CD45RA+ cells. Sequencing input: naive CD8+ T cells from PBMCs. Receptors were obtained from a man younger than 30 in good health. Some clones in this sample may be carry-over from other donors' samples.

This chain connects TRBV28 to TRBJ1-1, with TRBD1 matching 7 bases. The CDR3 spans 15 residues. The germline V gene encodes CDR1 MDHEN and CDR2 SYDVKM. V gave up 5 bases and J gave up 0 bases; unmatched junction bases: 6. The CDR3 nucleotides are TGTGCCAGCAGTCTGGGGACAGTTATGAACACTGAAGCTTTCTTT. Its translation: CASSLGTVMNTEAFF.

The CDR3 sequence: CASSPGQALLETQYF. The CDR3, as DNA: TGTGCCAGCTCCCCGGGACAAGCACTATTGGAGACCCAGTACTTC. The J gene is TRBJ2-5, the V gene TRBV9, with D maybe TRBD1 (6 bases). Germline CDR1 and CDR2: SGDLS and YYNGEE. This CDR3 is built from 15 residues. The ends were cut back, 7 bases at V and 5 bases at J, with 21 bases in the middle.

The gene calls are TRBV4-3 and TRBJ2-1; TRBD2 might be the D (6 bases). V lost 4 bases to trimming and J lost 4 bases, with 14 bases between them. CDR1 and CDR2 (germline): LGHNA, YSLEER. CDR3 length equals 15 residues. CDR3 region: CASSPGVMGYNEQFF. For the CDR3, the DNA is TGCGCCAGCAGCCCGGGAGTTATGGGTTACAATGAGCAGTTCTTC.

This rearrangement joins TRBV6-1 to TRBJ1-3; a possible D gene is TRBD1 (6 bases). This CDR3 is 14 amino acids long. The V end lost 6 bases, the J end lost 2 bases, and 11 bases lay between the germline ends. In germline, CDR1 is MNHNS, CDR2 SASEGT. CDR3 amino acids: CASREGGPGNTIYF. In DNA form, the CDR3 reads TGTGCCAGCAGGGAGGGGGGGCCTGGAAACACCATATATTTT.

The chain uses TRBV28 and TRBJ2-3; 13 nucleotides align to TRBD2. The V segment lost 4 bases and the J segment 2 bases; nucleotides outside the gene matches: 6. Germline V gene lookup returns CDR1 MDHEN and CDR2 SYDVKM. This CDR3 comprises 17 residues. DNA for the CDR3: TGTGCCAGCAGTTCGGGACTAGCGGGACCAATCACAGATACGCAGTATTTT. Amino acids: CASSSGLAGPITDTQYF. Using reference TRBV28 and TRBJ2-3 for the parts outside the CDR3, the full variable domain is DVKVTQSSRYLVKRTGEKVFLECVQDMDHENMFWYRQDPGLGLRLIYFSYDVKMKEKGDIPEGYSVSREKKERFSLILESASTNQTSMYLCASSSGLAGPITDTQYFGPGTRLTVL.

The chain recombines TRBV9 with TRBJ1-4; TRBD1 matches at 8 bases. V shed 3 bases and J 3 bases; nucleotides not matched to a gene: 4. This CDR3 has 15 residues. CDR1 is SGDLS and CDR2 is YYNGEE in the germline V gene. The CDR3 DNA reads TGTGCCAGCAGCGGACCGGGACAGGCTAATGAAAAACTGTTTTTT. Amino acids: CASSGPGQANEKLFF.

The chain uses TRBV4-1 and TRBJ2-7; tentatively, D is TRBD1 or TRBD2 (5 bases each). V lost 2 bases and J 3 bases, leaving 11 bases between the germline ends. The germline CDR1 and CDR2 sequences are MGHRA and YSYEKL. The CDR3 consists of 14 residues. The CDR3 region has the DNA TGCGCCAGCAGCCAATGGGACGGGAACTACGAGCAGTACTTC. Residues: CASSQWDGNYEQYF.

This chain links TRBV28 with TRBJ2-7; D uncertain. From germline, CDR1 is MDHEN and CDR2 SYDVKM. The V and J ends lost 1 base and 0 bases respectively, with 10 bases between them. This CDR3 is 15 amino acids long. CDR3 bases: TGTGCCAGCAGTTTATTCCTGGCAGACTCCTACGAGCAGTACTTC. Its protein product is CASSLFLADSYEQYF.

J is TRBJ2-6 and V is TRBV9; D remains ambiguous. The CDR3 is made up of 15 amino acids. V gave up 4 bases and J gave up 0 bases, with 8 bases separating them. Germline lookup yields CDR1 SGDLS and CDR2 YYNGEE. The CDR3 loop reads CASSRGDSGANVLTF. The CDR3, as DNA: TGTGCCAGCAGCCGTGGGGACTCTGGGGCCAACGTCCTGACTTTC. The variable domain in full, completed from reference TRBV9 and TRBJ2-6, reads DSGVTQTPKHLITATGQRVTLRCSPRSGDLSVYWYQQSLDQGLQFLIQYYNGEERAKGNILERFSAQQFPDLHSELNLSSLELGDSALYFCASSRGDSGANVLTFGAGSRLTVL.

The chain couples TRBV27 to TRBJ2-2; 8 nucleotides agree with TRBD2. In germline, CDR1 is MNHEY, CDR2 SMNVEV (reference sequence). J was trimmed by 5 bases and V by 4 bases; bases with no gene match: 9. CDR3 length: 16 amino acids. The CDR3 sequence is CASSSPAGEGTGELFF. CDR3 DNA: TGTGCCAGCAGTTCCCCAGCGGGAGAGGGGACCGGGGAGCTGTTTTTT.

The gene calls are TRBV19 and TRBJ2-2, with D possibly TRBD1 on 6 matching bases. V was pared by 7 bases and J by 2 bases, with 20 bases between. The CDR3 has 17 amino acids. CDR1 and CDR2 from the germline V gene are LNHDA and SQIVND (reference sequence). The CDR3 region has the DNA TGTGCCAGTAAATCATTGTTTACGGGACAAAACACCGGGGAGCTGTTTTTT. Its translation: CASKSLFTGQNTGELFF.

This clone was detected a few times. The genes are TRBV5-1 and TRBJ1-2, with D tentatively TRBD1 (5 bases). This CDR3 comprises 15 residues. Looked up from germline, CDR1 is SGHRS and CDR2 is YFSETQ. Trimming left V 4 bases short and J 0 bases short, with 13 bases between. The CDR3 DNA is TGCGCCAGCAGCGCCGGACGGGGGGCTAACTATGGCTACACCTTC. Protein: CASSAGRGANYGYTF.

Worth noting for this clone: The same CDR3 also results from other DNA sequences found in this sample. This chain links TRBV27 with TRBJ2-2, with D perhaps TRBD1 (6 bases). The CDR3 is 14 residues long. V lost 3 bases and J lost 5, with 10 bases in between. Germline V gives CDR1 MNHEY, CDR2 SMNVEV (reference sequence). In DNA, the CDR3 is TGTGCCAGCAGTTTGGGGGCTCGGACCGGGGAGCTGTTTTTT. Translated: CASSLGARTGELFF.